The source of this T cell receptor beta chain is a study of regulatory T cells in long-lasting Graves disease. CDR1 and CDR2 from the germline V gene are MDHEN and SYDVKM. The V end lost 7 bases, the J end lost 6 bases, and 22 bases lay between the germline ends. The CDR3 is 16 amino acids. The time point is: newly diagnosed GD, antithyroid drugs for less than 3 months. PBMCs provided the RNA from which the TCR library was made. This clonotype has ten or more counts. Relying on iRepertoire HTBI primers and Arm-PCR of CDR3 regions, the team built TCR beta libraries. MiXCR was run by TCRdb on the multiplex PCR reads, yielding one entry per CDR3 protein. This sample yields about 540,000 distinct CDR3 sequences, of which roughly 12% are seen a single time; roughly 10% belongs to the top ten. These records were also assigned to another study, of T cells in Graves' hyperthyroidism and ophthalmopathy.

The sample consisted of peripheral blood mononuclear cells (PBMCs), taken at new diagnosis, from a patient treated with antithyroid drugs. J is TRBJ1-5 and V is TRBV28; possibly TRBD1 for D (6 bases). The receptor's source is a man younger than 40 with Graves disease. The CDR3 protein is CASKPLHRELSQPQHF. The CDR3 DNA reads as TGTGCCAGCAAACCCCTCCACAGGGAGTTAAGTCAGCCCCAGCATTTT. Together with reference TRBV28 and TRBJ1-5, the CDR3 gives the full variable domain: DVKVTQSSRYLVKRTGEKVFLECVQDMDHENMFWYRQDPGLGLRLIYFSYDVKMKEKGDIPEGYSVSREKKERFSLILESASTNQTSMYLCASKPLHRELSQPQHFGDGTRLSIL.